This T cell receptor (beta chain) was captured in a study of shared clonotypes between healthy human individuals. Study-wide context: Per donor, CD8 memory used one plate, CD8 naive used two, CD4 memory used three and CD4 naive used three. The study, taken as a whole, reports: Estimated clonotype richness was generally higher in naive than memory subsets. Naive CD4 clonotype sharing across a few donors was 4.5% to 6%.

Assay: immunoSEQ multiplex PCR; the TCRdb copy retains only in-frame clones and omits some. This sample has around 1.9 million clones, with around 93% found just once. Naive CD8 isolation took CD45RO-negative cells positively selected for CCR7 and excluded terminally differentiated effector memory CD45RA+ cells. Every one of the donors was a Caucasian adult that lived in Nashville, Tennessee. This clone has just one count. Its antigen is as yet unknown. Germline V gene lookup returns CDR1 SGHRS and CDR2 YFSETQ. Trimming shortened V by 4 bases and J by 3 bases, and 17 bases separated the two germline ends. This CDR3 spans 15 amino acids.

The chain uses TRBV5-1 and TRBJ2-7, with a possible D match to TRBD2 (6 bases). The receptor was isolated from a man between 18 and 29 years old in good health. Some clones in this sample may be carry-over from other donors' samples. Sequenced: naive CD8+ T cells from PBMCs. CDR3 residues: CASSPTDYAYYEQYF. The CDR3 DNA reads TGCGCCAGCAGCCCCACGGACTATGCCTACTACGAGCAGTACTTC.